This T cell receptor beta chain was identified during a study of T cell repertoires in cytomegalovirus infection. Study details: TCR beta signatures that were public indicated CMV infection and matching HLA type.

Study conclusions and caveats: Clonotypes of TCR beta that were HLA-C-restricted and CMV-specific dominated the ex vivo response.

V lost 2 bases and J lost 3, with 11 bases in between. The CDR3 is 14 amino acids. Per germline, CDR1 SGHTA and CDR2 FQGNSA. At least ten counts were recorded for this clonotype. Its antigen is still unknown. TCRdb called the reads again in MiXCR, with one record for every CDR3 protein. The sample has around 260,000 distinct CDR3 sequences, roughly 10% seen once. The TCR comes from a human donor in good health (CMV status not recorded). Some clones in this sample may be carry-over from other donors' samples. The chain combines TRBV7-2 with TRBJ2-7; D remains unclear. Sequenced: PBMCs. The CDR3 region has the DNA TGTGCCAGCAGCTTAAACGGCAACGGCTACGAGCAGTACTTC. It codes for CASSLNGNGYEQYF.